The source of this T cell receptor (beta chain) is a study of blood T cells in healthy people across ages. Overall study findings and caveats: Compared with aged donors, long-lived donors showed fewer expanded clones, suggesting selection. Donor CMV status was unknown, possibly confounding expanded clonotype changes.

Through a sample-barcoded 5' primer and a J-beta primer mix, a second PCR was run for 7 to 11 cycles. The authors tagged each cDNA molecule using a template-switch adaptor with 12 random nucleotides. A single record per CDR3 protein comes from TCRdb applying MiXCR to the 5' RACE reads. The table shows about 1.4 million distinct CDR3 sequences, with 55% to 75% occurring only once. Germline-derived CDR1 and CDR2 are DFQATT and SNEGSKA (reference sequence). V gave up 2 bases and J gave up 3 bases; unmatched junction bases: 13. The CDR3 is 16 amino acids. As for this clonotype: Its antigen is still unknown.

A minimum of 5 micrograms of total RNA was extracted per sample. The sequenced material came from blood. The V and J genes are TRBV20-1 and TRBJ2-7; 7 bases line up with TRBD1. The receptor comes from a man aged 18-30 years in good health. The CDR3 here is CSARSLTGDSDYEQYF. The CDR3, as DNA: TGCAGTGCTAGATCGCTAACAGGGGATTCGGACTACGAGCAGTACTTC.